The TCR beta chain under discussion was sequenced for a study of blood T cell repertoires in COVID-19 (dated by TCRdb to between 2020 and 2021). Regarding the complete study: Samples covering the acute and convalescent phases of COVID-19 were provided by collaborators in the United States, Italy and Spain. The prospective study material was composed of cDNA or gDNA derived from T cells, B-cell-depleted T cells, or PBMCs. Deeply sampled blood TCRbeta repertoires from subjects exposed to, actively infected with, or recovered from COVID-19 were included in the dataset. The repertoires were released in a freely available public database intended as a resource for research on the immune response to SARS-CoV-2. Samples came from the ongoing ImmuneRACE study (first 160 participants) plus 1,254 subjects from 6 global collaborators. The sample metadata nearly always contained a de-identified subject ID, COVID-19 status, age in years and sex. Where available, HLA class I and class II types were obtained from metadata supplied by the sample provider rather than from assay-based typing.

TCRbeta CDR3 regions were amplified from genomic DNA using the immunoSEQ Assay, a bias-controlled multiplex PCR. For the original study's pipeline: The number of nucleated cells in each sample was estimated from the amplification of reference gene primers within the assay. To quantify the absolute abundance of each unique TCRbeta CDR3 rearrangement, sequence reads were collapsed and filtered. For each sample, productive Simpson clonality was calculated by taking the square root of Simpson's diversity index across productive rearrangements. TCRdb's version of the immuneACCESS table is confined to in-frame rearrangements and falls short of the full clone set. An unresolved V gene accounts for under half of the shortfall where checked; the remainder is of unknown origin. The D gene and trimming were derived from the DNA, and the V and J assignments and clone size from that table. The sample table lists about 320,000 clones, more than 75% of them with a count of one. The ten biggest clones cover roughly 2.6% of the sample.

Inclusive of the bounding cysteine and phenylalanine, the CDR3 is 16 residues long. CDR3 DNA is the only sequence kept; it has 48 bases, read in frame from the first base. In the germline V gene (reference sequence), CDR1 corresponds to SEHNR and CDR2 to FQNEAQ. Relative to germline, V is 2 bases shorter and J is 0 bases shorter, with 14 bases between their ends. There are a few counts of this clone. Its recognized antigen is unknown. No much larger clonotype is one base removed from it; base qualities were not supplied. General findings and caveats noted by the study authors: The quantity of clinical and demographic metadata differed by source and by participant and was supplied without curation.

Participants in the prospective study were aged about 18 to 95 years, lived in 24 United States geographic areas, and enrolled through a virtual design. In the prospective study, participants were assigned to cohorts based on the clinical history participants reported in a screening survey and a study questionnaire. ImmuneRACE Cohort 3 recovered participants were defined by two consecutive negative NP/OP PCR tests, healthcare professional clearance, or symptom resolution. Each participant in the prospective study had whole blood, serum and a nasopharyngeal or oropharyngeal swab collected by mobile phlebotomists. Over a roughly 2-month period, participants in the prospective study had the option of providing additional blood draws and questionnaires. Prospective study blood samples were shipped either frozen or at room temperature before DNA extraction.

Rearrangement joined TRBV7-9 to TRBJ2-7; the D region possibly corresponds to TRBD1 (6 bases align). The clonotype was recovered from a man in his 60s who had recovered from COVID-19. Sequencing was carried out using PBMCs or T cells enriched from blood (not recorded which). At the DNA level, the sequence is TGTGCCAGCAGCTTATTCTTGTCGACAGGCTCCTACGAGCAGTACTTC. This codes for CASSLFLSTGSYEQYF.